This passage covers 13 T cell receptor beta chains from one sample sequenced in a study of memory CD4+ T cells and cytomegalovirus serostatus. Clones were sequenced by immunoSEQ multiplex PCR, and TCRdb holds only the in-frame ones, with some missing. The table includes tens of thousands of clones, under 80% detected once. The sort gate was single viable CD3+CD4+CD8-CD45RO+ cells for memory CD4+ T cells. Sequencing input: memory CD4+ T cells from blood. Every receptor here comes from an adult in good health and CMV-seronegative.

V usage is TRBV7-9 and J usage is TRBJ2-5, with D possibly being TRBD1 (6 bases). The CDR3 runs to 15 residues. V lost 5 bases, J lost 5 bases, and 18 bases lay in between. CDR1 and CDR2 from the germline V gene are SEHNR and FQNEAQ (reference sequence). This CDR3 reads CASSTQDRNRETQYF. DNA of the CDR3: TGTGCCAGCAGCACCCAGGACAGAAATAGGGAGACCCAGTACTTC.

The J gene is TRBJ1-5, the V gene TRBV5-1, with D tentatively TRBD1 (5 bases). The CDR3 sequence is 15 residues long. Germline loops: CDR1 SGHRS, CDR2 YFSETQ. The V end lost 4 bases, the J end lost 4 bases, and 15 bases lay between the germline ends. The CDR3 here is CASSPGGERNQPQHF. The CDR3 DNA reads TGCGCCAGCAGCCCGGGGGGGGAACGTAATCAGCCCCAGCATTTT.

V and J are TRBV27 and TRBJ1-1, with TRBD1 as a possible D gene (6 bases). Per germline, CDR1 MNHEY and CDR2 SMNVEV (reference sequence). CDR3 length: 16 amino acids. The V end was cut by 3 bases, the J end by 7 bases, with 21 bases between. CDR3 nucleotides: TGTGCCAGCAGTTTCCTTACGTCGGGGGCGAATGGTGAAGCTTTCTTT. Amino acids: CASSFLTSGANGEAFF.

The sample holds a few counts of this clone. The chain carries TRBV5-1 and TRBJ1-1, with D unresolved. The germline V gene has CDR1 SGHRS and CDR2 YFSETQ. CDR3 length equals 15 residues. Trimming took off 0 bases at V and 0 bases at J, with 9 bases between the two ends. The CDR3 region is CASSLDGPMNTEAFF. The CDR3 coding sequence is TGCGCCAGCAGCTTGGACGGGCCCATGAACACTGAAGCTTTCTTT. Full variable domain (missing parts from reference TRBV5-1 and TRBJ1-1): KAGVTQTPRYLIKTRGQQVTLSCSPISGHRSVSWYQQTPGQGLQFLFEYFSETQRNKGNFPGRFSGRQFSNSRSEMNVSTLELGDSALYLCASSLDGPMNTEAFFGQGTRLTVV.

The chain has TRBV6-1 and TRBJ2-3; D may be TRBD1 (5 bases). V was shortened by 5 bases and J by 0 bases, with 9 bases between the two germline ends. Germline lookup yields CDR1 MNHNS and CDR2 SASEGT. The CDR3 spans 14 residues. In DNA, the CDR3 is TGTGCCAGCAGTCTCCCAGGGAGCACAGATACGCAGTATTTT. Its translation: CASSLPGSTDTQYF.

The V call is TRBV11-3, the J call TRBJ2-3; no clear D gene. Germline CDR1 reads SGHNT; CDR2 reads YENEEA. This CDR3 comprises 14 residues. V lost 1 base to trimming and J lost 3 bases, with 8 bases between them. CDR3 residues: CASSLAAGTDTQYF. Here the CDR3 DNA reads TGTGCCAGCAGCTTAGCGGCCGGGACAGATACGCAGTATTTT.

V gene TRBV2 combines with J gene TRBJ1-1, with 7 nucleotides matching TRBD1. The J segment lost 11 bases and the V segment lost 7 bases, leaving 10 bases of the junction unmatched. Germline V gene lookup returns CDR1 SNHLY and CDR2 FYNNEI. The length of the CDR3 is 12 residues. DNA of the CDR3: TGTGCCAGCAACTTTTACAGGGGTGGGGCTTTCTTT. Protein: CASNFYRGGAFF.

This clone is medium-sized (0.01 to 0.1%) within its sample. The CDR3 loop reads CASSVLAGSSLHF. Written as DNA, the CDR3 is TGTGCCAGCAGTGTCTTGGCGGGAAGTTCCCTCCACTTT. The V call is TRBV6-1, the J call TRBJ1-6; no reliable D call. The CDR3 length is 13 residues. The V gene lost 4 bases and the J gene lost 14 bases, with 15 bases spanning the gap. Per the germline V gene, CDR1 is MNHNS and CDR2 is SASEGT.

V is TRBV18 and J is TRBJ2-3; no definite D call. CDR1 and CDR2 from the germline V gene are KGHSH and LQKENI. CDR3 length: 11 residues. V was trimmed by 2 bases and J by 4 bases, leaving 1 base between them. CDR3 region: CASSPADTQYF. The CDR3 coding sequence is TGTGCCAGCTCACCAGCAGATACGCAGTATTTT.

The chain has TRBV18 and TRBJ2-5; the D gene is possibly TRBD2 (6 bases). There are 15 residues in the CDR3. V was clipped by 4 bases and J by 5 bases, with 17 bases between them. CDR1 is KGHSH, CDR2 LQKENI, per germline. Here the CDR3 DNA reads TGTGCCAGCTCACGTGAATGGGGAGGCGAGGAGACCCAGTACTTC. Encoded protein: CASSREWGGEETQYF.

This rearrangement joins TRBV5-6 to TRBJ1-4; 7 nucleotides agree with TRBD1. The V gene's germline CDR1 is SGHDT and CDR2 YYEEEE. This CDR3 region has 15 residues. The J segment lost 5 bases and the V segment lost 4 bases, leaving 8 bases of the junction unmatched. In DNA form, the CDR3 reads TGTGCCAGCAGCCTTCCGGGACAGAGAAATGAAAAACTGTTTTTT. Residues: CASSLPGQRNEKLFF. Full variable domain (missing parts from reference TRBV5-6 and TRBJ1-4): DAGVTQSPTHLIKTRGQQVTLRCSPKSGHDTVSWYQQALGQGPQFIFQYYEEEERQRGNFPDRFSGHQFPNYSSELNVNALLLGDSALYLCASSLPGQRNEKLFFGSGTQLSVL.

The J gene is TRBJ2-3, the V gene TRBV7-2; no clear D gene. The CDR3 loop spans 12 amino acids. V shed 7 bases and J shed 1 base, with 6 bases lying between them. CDR1 and CDR2 (germline): SGHTA, FQGNSA. CDR3 coding DNA: TGTGCCAGCACCACCCGCACAGATACGCAGTATTTT. Translation: CASTTRTDTQYF.

V usage is TRBV7-2 and J usage is TRBJ2-3, with a weak D call TRBD2 (5 bases). CDR3 size: 15 residues. Trimming pared 5 bases from V and 5 bases from J, leaving 17 bases between. CDR1 and CDR2 (germline): SGHTA, FQGNSA. The DNA of the CDR3 is TGTGCCAGCAGCCAATCCCGGGGTAAGCGAGATACGCAGTATTTT. It translates to CASSQSRGKRDTQYF.